Shown below are 2 T cell receptor beta chains from a single sample sequenced in a study of T cell changes during pregnancy in multiple sclerosis. Using immunoSEQ multiplex PCR, the repertoire was profiled, and TCRdb retains in-frame clones only, with some absent. Of tens of thousands of clones listed, 90% to 95% were seen once; the top ten hold 0.75% to 1%. The specimen was peripheral blood, collected after pregnancy. The receptors come from a female donor with multiple sclerosis, enrolled in a pregnancy study.

The chain combines TRBV29-1 with TRBJ2-7; TRBD1 aligns across 8 bases. The CDR3 is 16 residues long. The germline V gene encodes CDR1 SQVTM and CDR2 ANQGSEA. J was trimmed by 5 bases and V by 4 bases; bases with no gene match: 16. CDR3 amino acids: CSVVGGRDRGFDEQYF. For the CDR3, the DNA is TGCAGCGTTGTGGGCGGCCGAGACAGGGGTTTCGACGAGCAGTACTTC.

The table lists this clone with a count of one. The gene calls are TRBV9 and TRBJ2-7; 8 bases map to TRBD1. J lost 3 bases, V lost 2 bases, and 7 bases had no gene match. Germline V gives CDR1 SGDLS, CDR2 YYNGEE. This CDR3 has 15 residues. This chain's CDR3 is CASSVGGQVFYEQYF. The CDR3, as DNA: TGTGCCAGCAGCGTGGGGGGACAGGTTTTCTACGAGCAGTACTTC.